Below, 31 T cell receptor beta chains from the same sample are listed, as sequenced in a study of beta chain features in type 1 diabetes. Expressed TCRB transcripts got sequenced, as all isolated RNA was reverse transcribed. Measured with immunoSEQ multiplex PCR; TCRdb has only the in-frame clones, and not every one. The table records 680,000 or so clones, around 15% of them present only once. The sample taken for sequencing was naive CD4+ T cells from blood. The receptors originated from a man aged 18 to 30 in good health.

The chain is built from TRBV29-1 and TRBJ1-1, with D uncertain. CDR3 length: 14 amino acids. Per the germline V gene, CDR1 is SQVTM and CDR2 is ANQGSEA. Trimming removed 0 bases at V and 0 bases at J, with 8 bases between. The CDR3 coding sequence is TGCAGCGTTGAAGACGGACTCATGAACACTGAAGCTTTCTTT. This encodes CSVEDGLMNTEAFF. The variable domain in full, completed from reference TRBV29-1 and TRBJ1-1, reads SAVISQKPSRDICQRGTSLTIQCQVDSQVTMMFWYRQQPGQSLTLIATANQGSEATYESGFVIDKFPISRPNLTFSTLTVSNMSPEDSSIYLCSVEDGLMNTEAFFGQGTRLTVV.

This clone was counted between two and nine times. The chain employs TRBV28 and TRBJ2-5; the D gene is possibly TRBD2 (6 bases). V was shortened by 6 bases and J by 5 bases, with 13 bases between the two germline ends. From germline, CDR1 is MDHEN and CDR2 SYDVKM. The CDR3 is 13 amino acids. CDR3 loop: CASSRPGDETQYF. In DNA form, the CDR3 reads TGTGCCAGCAGCCGTCCGGGAGACGAGACCCAGTACTTC.

This clone has only a few counts. The J gene is TRBJ2-2, the V gene TRBV29-1, with D possibly matching TRBD1 (5 bases). Germline CDR1 is SQVTM and CDR2 is ANQGSEA. V lost 0 bases to trimming and J lost 5 bases, with 13 bases between them. The CDR3 spans 15 residues. The CDR3, as DNA: TGCAGCGTTGAAGATCAGAGACAGAGGACCGGGGAGCTGTTTTTT. It encodes CSVEDQRQRTGELFF.

The chain employs TRBV6-1 and TRBJ1-1; D remains ambiguous. This CDR3 is 15 amino acids long. The V end lost 0 bases, the J end lost 11 bases, and 19 bases lay between the germline ends. Germline V lookup: CDR1 MNHNS, CDR2 SASEGT. The CDR3 spells CASSEASEGRRKAFF. CDR3 sequence (DNA): TGTGCCAGCAGTGAAGCGTCTGAAGGTCGGCGGAAGGCTTTCTTT.

CDR3 in DNA: TGTGCCAGCAGTTACTCTCCGGGAGTCCAAGAGACCCAGTACTTC. Translated: CASSYSPGVQETQYF. The V and J genes are TRBV6-5 and TRBJ2-5; D is perhaps TRBD2 (6 bases). Trimming stripped 0 bases from V and 1 base from J, with 9 bases between. The CDR3 is 15 residues long. The germline gives CDR1 MNHEY, CDR2 SVGAGI.

The chain carries TRBV5-1 and TRBJ1-1; D remains unclear. This CDR3 contains 12 residues. CDR1 and CDR2 (germline): SGHRS, YFSETQ. V dropped 2 bases and J dropped 4 bases, with 6 bases sitting between them. The CDR3 nucleotides are TGCGCCAGCAGCTTCGCCGGCACTGAAGCTTTCTTT. Translating it yields CASSFAGTEAFF.

The chain joins TRBV27 to TRBJ1-6; maybe TRBD1 (6 bases). CDR1 is MNHEY and CDR2 is SMNVEV in the germline V gene (reference sequence). V was trimmed by 2 bases and J by 8 bases, leaving 10 bases between them. This CDR3 is built from 14 residues. CDR3 bases: TGTGCCAGCAGTTTAGAGGGGGGGTATTCACCCCTCCACTTT. Protein sequence: CASSLEGGYSPLHF.

The CDR3: CASSLVSGGQETQYF. DNA of the CDR3: TGCGCCAGCAGCTTGGTTAGCGGGGGACAAGAGACCCAGTACTTC. The chain employs TRBV5-1 and TRBJ2-5, with 9 nucleotides matching TRBD2. The V and J ends lost 0 bases and 2 bases, in that order; junction bases with no gene match: 2. Germline values: CDR1 SGHRS, CDR2 YFSETQ. The CDR3 loop spans 15 amino acids.

The chain carries TRBV5-6 and TRBJ1-1; the D gene is possibly TRBD1 (6 bases). Germline V gene data show CDR1 as SGHDT and CDR2 as YYEEEE. Trimming took 5 bases from V and 0 from J, leaving 17 bases between them. The CDR3 is 16 amino acids. The CDR3 sequence: CASRGRMTGLNTEAFF. CDR3 in DNA: TGTGCCAGCAGGGGCCGTATGACAGGCTTGAACACTGAAGCTTTCTTT.

V is TRBV7-6 and J is TRBJ2-1, with TRBD2 matching 9 bases. CDR1 and CDR2 from the germline V gene are SGHVS and FNYEAQ. This CDR3 comprises 16 residues. J gave up 4 bases and V 4 bases, and 8 bases lay outside the gene matches. The CDR3 loop is CASSSQASGAYNEQFF. The CDR3 DNA reads as TGTGCCAGCAGCTCTCAGGCTAGCGGGGCTTACAATGAGCAGTTCTTC.

The rearrangement joins TRBV5-4 to TRBJ2-7; 12 bases map to TRBD1. Germline assignment: CDR1 SGHNT and CDR2 YYREEE (reference sequence). V shed 4 bases, J shed 8 bases, and the junction held 10 bases outside the gene matches. CDR3 length: 15 residues. Written as DNA, the CDR3 is TGTGCCAGCAGCCAGGGACAGGGGGCGCATATACAGCAGTACTTC. As protein: CASSQGQGAHIQQYF. The complete variable domain, with remaining parts taken from reference TRBV5-4 and TRBJ2-7, reads ETGVTQSPTHLIKTRGQQVTLRCSSQSGHNTVSWYQQALGQGPQFIFQYYREEENGRGNFPPRFSGLQFPNYSSELNVNALELDDSALYLCASSQGQGAHIQQYFGPGTRLTVT.

This clone was detected only a few times. V gene TRBV5-4 combines with J gene TRBJ1-1; a weak D match, TRBD1 (5 bases). Germline V gives CDR1 SGHNT, CDR2 YYREEE (reference sequence). The ends were cut back, 4 bases at V and 0 bases at J, with 19 bases in the middle. This CDR3 contains 17 residues. CDR3 amino acids: CASSHEPGRNMNTEAFF. The CDR3, as DNA: TGTGCCAGCAGCCATGAACCGGGACGGAACATGAACACTGAAGCTTTCTTT.

J is TRBJ1-2 and V is TRBV28, with TRBD1 matching 7 bases. Germline V gene lookup returns CDR1 MDHEN and CDR2 SYDVKM. V was clipped by 3 bases and J by 3 bases; unmatched bases: 4. The CDR3 extends over 14 amino acids. The CDR3 here is CASSLGGGDYGYTF. The DNA for the CDR3 is TGTGCCAGCAGTTTGGGAGGGGGCGACTATGGCTACACCTTC.

The gene calls are TRBV10-3 and TRBJ1-1; 7 nucleotides line up with TRBD1. CDR3 size: 13 residues. Germline V CDR1 and CDR2: ENHRY, SYGVKD. The V and J ends lost 8 bases and 10 bases, in that order; junction bases with no gene match: 13. The chain's CDR3 is CAIEPGTAGGAFF. The CDR3 DNA reads as TGTGCCATCGAACCCGGGACAGCGGGGGGAGCTTTCTTT.

There are a few counts of this clone. V gene TRBV5-4 combines with J gene TRBJ2-7, with D perhaps matching TRBD1 or TRBD2 (5 bases each). Germline CDR1 reads SGHNT; CDR2 reads YYREEE (reference sequence). V was trimmed by 4 bases and J by 0 bases, leaving 17 bases between them. The CDR3 totals 16 residues. The CDR3 protein is CASSTNPGTDSYEQYF. The CDR3, as DNA: TGTGCCAGCAGCACCAACCCCGGGACGGACTCCTACGAGCAGTACTTC.

The V call is TRBV6-1, the J call TRBJ1-5; no clear D gene. The germline V and J ends were trimmed by 2 bases and 1 base, with 3 bases remaining between them. Germline-derived CDR1 and CDR2 are MNHNS and SASEGT. The CDR3 is made up of 13 amino acids. In DNA form, the CDR3 reads TGTGCCAGCAGTGAAACAAGCAATCAGCCCCAGCATTTT. Translation: CASSETSNQPQHF.

This clone came up a few times. The chain couples TRBV7-2 to TRBJ1-3, with 7 bases aligning to TRBD1. The V segment lost 0 bases and the J segment 3 bases; nucleotides outside the gene matches: 5. The CDR3 loop spans 16 amino acids. Germline V lookup: CDR1 SGHTA, CDR2 FQGNSA. CDR3 DNA: TGTGCCAGCAGCTTAGCGGGCAGGGGGTTTGGAAACACCATATATTTT. Translation gives CASSLAGRGFGNTIYF.

Regarding this clone: Distinct nucleotide sequences in the sample also encode this CDR3. The V gene is TRBV5-1, the J gene TRBJ2-3; a possible D gene is TRBD1 (5 bases). From germline, CDR1 is SGHRS and CDR2 YFSETQ. This CDR3 has 11 residues. Between the trimmed V and J ends, which lost 6 bases and 3 bases, there was a span of 5 bases. The CDR3 bases are TGCGCCAGCACAGGGACAGATACGCAGTATTTT. It encodes CASTGTDTQYF.

The table lists this clone with a few counts. V usage is TRBV6-5 and J usage is TRBJ2-7; D uncertain. The CDR3 consists of 12 residues. Looked up from germline, CDR1 is MNHEY and CDR2 is SVGAGI. Deletions cut 4 bases from V and 3 bases from J, with 7 bases between. The CDR3 protein is CASSLPGYEQYF. The CDR3 DNA sequence: TGTGCCAGCAGTTTGCCGGGCTACGAGCAGTACTTC.

V and J are TRBV27 and TRBJ1-5; D unclear. This CDR3 spans 15 amino acids. The V gene lost 2 bases and the J gene lost 3 bases, with 11 bases spanning the gap. Germline CDR1 and CDR2: MNHEY and SMNVEV (reference sequence). The CDR3 nucleotides read TGTGCCAGCAGTTTACGAGGGCCCGCCAATCAGCCCCAGCATTTT. Translation: CASSLRGPANQPQHF.

The V call is TRBV14, the J call TRBJ2-1; perhaps D is TRBD1 or TRBD2 (5 bases each). The CDR3 has 17 residues. Germline CDR1 and CDR2: SGHDN and FVKESK. Trimming removed 0 bases at V and 5 bases at J, with 17 bases between. Written as DNA, the CDR3 is TGTGCCAGCAGCCAAGAGAGATGGGGGAAAGGGCACAATGAGCAGTTCTTC. As protein: CASSQERWGKGHNEQFF.

This clone was seen a handful of times. This chain joins TRBV29-1 and TRBJ1-3, with D perhaps matching TRBD1 (6 bases). This CDR3 has 12 amino acids. The germline V gene has CDR1 SQVTM and CDR2 ANQGSEA. V lost 7 bases and J lost 7, with 14 bases in between. Written as DNA, the CDR3 is TGCAGCGGATCGTGGGGGGCCAACACCATATATTTT. Translated, it gives CSGSWGANTIYF.

CDR3 nucleotides: TGTGCCAGCAGCGTAGCTGGAGACAGGAGCACAGATACGCAGTATTTT. It codes for CASSVAGDRSTDTQYF. V and J are TRBV9 and TRBJ2-3; perhaps TRBD1 as D (6 bases). This CDR3 region has 16 residues. CDR1 is SGDLS and CDR2 is YYNGEE in the germline V gene. V gave up 0 bases and J gave up 0 bases, with 11 bases separating them.

This clone was observed a handful of times. The gene calls are TRBV27 and TRBJ1-5; weak D call: TRBD1 (5 bases). The V gene lost 3 bases and the J gene lost 6 bases, with 6 bases spanning the gap. The CDR3 has 12 residues. Germline loops: CDR1 MNHEY, CDR2 SMNVEV (reference sequence). DNA for the CDR3: TGTGCCAGCAGTTTTAGGGGTCAGCCCCAGCATTTT. Protein sequence: CASSFRGQPQHF.

The genes are TRBV9 and TRBJ1-2, with D tentatively TRBD1 (6 bases). Trimming shortened V by 1 base and J by 7 bases, and 17 bases separated the two germline ends. CDR3 length equals 15 residues. Germline CDR1 is SGDLS and CDR2 is YYNGEE. The CDR3 sequence: CASSVTTGGKTGYTF. CDR3 bases: TGTGCCAGCAGCGTAACGACCGGGGGCAAGACTGGCTACACCTTC.

This chain uses TRBV2 with TRBJ2-5; 10 bases align to TRBD1. V lost 6 bases, J lost 5 bases, and 9 bases stayed unmatched. This CDR3 spans 15 amino acids. Germline CDR1 and CDR2: SNHLY and FYNNEI. The CDR3 DNA reads as TGTGCCAGCAGCCAGGGTACGGGACAGGGGGAGACCCAGTACTTC. This sequence encodes CASSQGTGQGETQYF.

This clone has only a few counts. The chain links TRBV6-5 to TRBJ2-3; TRBD2 might be the D (7 bases). Germline assignment: CDR1 MNHEY and CDR2 SVGAGI. The ends were cut back, 9 bases at V and 3 bases at J, with 13 bases in the middle. This CDR3 is 13 amino acids long. CDR3 DNA sequence: TGTGCCAGTCGGAGGGGGGGGACAGATACGCAGTATTTT. Translation gives CASRRGGTDTQYF.

This clone was seen a handful of times. The CDR3 bases are TGCGCCAGCAGCCAAGTAACGAGTAAAAACATTCAGTACTTC. Translation gives CASSQVTSKNIQYF. The gene calls are TRBV4-3 and TRBJ2-4; D remains ambiguous. CDR1 is LGHNA, CDR2 YSLEER, per germline. Trimming took 1 base from V and 4 from J, leaving 8 bases between them. The CDR3 sequence is 14 residues long.

This clone showed up just a few times. The chain uses TRBV6-1 and TRBJ1-2; D is possibly TRBD1 (6 bases). This CDR3 is 12 amino acids long. The V gene lost 9 bases and the J gene lost 5 bases, with 13 bases spanning the gap. Per germline, CDR1 MNHNS and CDR2 SASEGT. CDR3 coding DNA: TGTGCCAGTCAGGACAGATTATATGGCTACACCTTC. Amino acid sequence: CASQDRLYGYTF.

This clone was seen a handful of times. This chain links TRBV9 with TRBJ2-2; 11 positions match TRBD2. Germline V lookup: CDR1 SGDLS, CDR2 YYNGEE. The CDR3 consists of 17 residues. Trimming removed 3 bases from V and 4 bases from J; junction bases left unmatched: 8. The CDR3 DNA reads as TGTGCCAGCAGCGCTAGCGGGAGGTTCCCCACCACCGGGGAGCTGTTTTTT. Translating it yields CASSASGRFPTTGELFF. The full variable domain, completed using reference TRBV9 and TRBJ2-2, is DSGVTQTPKHLITATGQRVTLRCSPRSGDLSVYWYQQSLDQGLQFLIQYYNGEERAKGNILERFSAQQFPDLHSELNLSSLELGDSALYFCASSASGRFPTTGELFFGEGSRLTVL.

The V and J genes are TRBV10-3 and TRBJ1-1; 7 positions agree with TRBD1. The CDR3 length is 12 residues. Per the germline V gene, CDR1 is ENHRY and CDR2 is SYGVKD. V shed 2 bases and J 9 bases; nucleotides not matched to a gene: 3. Written as DNA, the CDR3 is TGTGCCATCAGTGAGACAGGGGCCAAAGCTTTCTTT. It specifies CAISETGAKAFF.